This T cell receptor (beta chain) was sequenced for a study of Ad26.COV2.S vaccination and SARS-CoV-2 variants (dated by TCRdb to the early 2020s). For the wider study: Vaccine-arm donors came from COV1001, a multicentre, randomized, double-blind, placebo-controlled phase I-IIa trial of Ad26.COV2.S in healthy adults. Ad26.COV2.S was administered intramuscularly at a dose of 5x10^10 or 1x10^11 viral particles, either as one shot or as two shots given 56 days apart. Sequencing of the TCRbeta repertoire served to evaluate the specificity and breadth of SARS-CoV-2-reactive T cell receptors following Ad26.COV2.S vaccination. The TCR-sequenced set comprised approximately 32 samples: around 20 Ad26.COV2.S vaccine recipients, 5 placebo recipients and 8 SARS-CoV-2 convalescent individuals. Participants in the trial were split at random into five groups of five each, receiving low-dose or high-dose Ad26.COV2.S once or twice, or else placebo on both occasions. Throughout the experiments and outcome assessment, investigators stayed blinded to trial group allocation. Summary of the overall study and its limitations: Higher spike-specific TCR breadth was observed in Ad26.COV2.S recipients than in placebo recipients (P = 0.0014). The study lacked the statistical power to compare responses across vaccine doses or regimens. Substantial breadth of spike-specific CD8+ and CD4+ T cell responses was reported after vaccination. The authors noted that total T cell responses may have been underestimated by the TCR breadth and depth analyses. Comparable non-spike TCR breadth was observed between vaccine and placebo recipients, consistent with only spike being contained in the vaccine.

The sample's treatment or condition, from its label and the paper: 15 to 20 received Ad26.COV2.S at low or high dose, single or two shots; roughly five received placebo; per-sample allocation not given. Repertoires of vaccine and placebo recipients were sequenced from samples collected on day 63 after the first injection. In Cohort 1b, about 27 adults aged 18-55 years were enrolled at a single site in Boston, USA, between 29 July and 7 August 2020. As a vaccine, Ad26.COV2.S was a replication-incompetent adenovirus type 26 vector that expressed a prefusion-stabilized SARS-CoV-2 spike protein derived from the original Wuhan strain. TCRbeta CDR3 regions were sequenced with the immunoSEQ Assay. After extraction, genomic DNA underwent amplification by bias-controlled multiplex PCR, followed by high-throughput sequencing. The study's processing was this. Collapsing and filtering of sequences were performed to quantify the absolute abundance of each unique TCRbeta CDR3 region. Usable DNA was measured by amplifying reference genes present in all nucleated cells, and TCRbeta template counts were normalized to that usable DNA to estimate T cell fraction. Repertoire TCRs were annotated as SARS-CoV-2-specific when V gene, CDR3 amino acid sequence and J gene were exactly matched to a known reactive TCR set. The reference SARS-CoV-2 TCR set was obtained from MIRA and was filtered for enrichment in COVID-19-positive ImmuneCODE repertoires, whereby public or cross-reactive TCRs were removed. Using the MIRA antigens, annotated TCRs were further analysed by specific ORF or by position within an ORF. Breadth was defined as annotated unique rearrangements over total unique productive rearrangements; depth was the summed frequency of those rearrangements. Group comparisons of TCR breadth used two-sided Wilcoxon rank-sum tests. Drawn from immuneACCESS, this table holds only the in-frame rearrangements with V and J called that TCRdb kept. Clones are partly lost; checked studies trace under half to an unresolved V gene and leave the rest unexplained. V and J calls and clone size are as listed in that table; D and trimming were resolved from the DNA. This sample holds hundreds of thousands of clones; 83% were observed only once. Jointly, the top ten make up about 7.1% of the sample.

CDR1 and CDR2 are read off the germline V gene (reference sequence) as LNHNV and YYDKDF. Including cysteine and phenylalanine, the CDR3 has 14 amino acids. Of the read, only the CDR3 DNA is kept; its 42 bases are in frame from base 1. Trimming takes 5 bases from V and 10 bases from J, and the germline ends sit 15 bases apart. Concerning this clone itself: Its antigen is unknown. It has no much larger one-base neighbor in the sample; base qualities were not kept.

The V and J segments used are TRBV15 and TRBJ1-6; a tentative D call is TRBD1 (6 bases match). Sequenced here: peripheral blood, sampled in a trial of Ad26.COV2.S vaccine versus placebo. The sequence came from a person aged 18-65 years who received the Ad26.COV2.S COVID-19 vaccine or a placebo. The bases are TGTGCCACCAGCGGCAGGGCTGGGGGCTCACCCCTCCACTTT. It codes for CATSGRAGGSPLHF.